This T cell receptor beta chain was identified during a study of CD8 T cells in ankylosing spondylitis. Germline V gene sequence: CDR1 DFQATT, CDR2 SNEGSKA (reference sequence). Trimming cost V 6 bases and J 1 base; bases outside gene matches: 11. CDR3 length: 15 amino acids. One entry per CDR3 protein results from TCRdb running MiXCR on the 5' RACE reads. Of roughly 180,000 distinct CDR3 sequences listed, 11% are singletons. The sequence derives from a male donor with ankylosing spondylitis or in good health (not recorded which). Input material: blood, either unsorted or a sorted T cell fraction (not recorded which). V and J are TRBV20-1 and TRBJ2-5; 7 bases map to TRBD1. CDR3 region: CSADRTGESQETQYF. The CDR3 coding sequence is TGCAGTGCCGATAGGACAGGAGAATCCCAAGAGACCCAGTACTTC.